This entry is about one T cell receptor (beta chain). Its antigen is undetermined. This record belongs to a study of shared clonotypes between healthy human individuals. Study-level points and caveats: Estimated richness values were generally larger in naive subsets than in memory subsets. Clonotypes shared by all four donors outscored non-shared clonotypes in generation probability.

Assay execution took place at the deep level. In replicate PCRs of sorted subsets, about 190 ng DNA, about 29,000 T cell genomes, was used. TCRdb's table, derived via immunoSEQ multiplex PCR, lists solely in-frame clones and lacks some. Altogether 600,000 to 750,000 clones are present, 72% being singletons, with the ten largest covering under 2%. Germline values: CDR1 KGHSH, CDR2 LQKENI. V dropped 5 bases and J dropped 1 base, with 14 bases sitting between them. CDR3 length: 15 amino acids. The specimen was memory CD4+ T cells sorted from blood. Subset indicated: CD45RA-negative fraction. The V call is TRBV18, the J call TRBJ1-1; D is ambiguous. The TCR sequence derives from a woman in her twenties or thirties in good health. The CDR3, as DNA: TGTGCCAGCTCAGGTCGGGCAGCCCAGAACACTGAAGCTTTCTTT. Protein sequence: CASSGRAAQNTEAFF.